This TCR beta chain was obtained from a study of CDR3 diversity in severe acne. CDR1 is MNHEY, CDR2 SVGAGI, per germline. The V end lost 2 bases, the J end lost 4 bases, and 12 bases lay between the germline ends. The CDR3 length is 15 residues. MiXCR, run by TCRdb on the PCR reads, gives a single entry per CDR3 protein. The repertoire has over 100,000 distinct CDR3 sequences, under 60% of them found once; the top ten carry about an eighth. Source material: blood. This sequence joins TRBV6-5 and TRBJ1-3; no clear D gene. The receptor comes from a male donor with acne. The CDR3 here is CASSYEGGGGNTIYF. CDR3 coding DNA: TGTGCCAGCAGTTACGAGGGAGGAGGGGGAAACACCATATATTTT.